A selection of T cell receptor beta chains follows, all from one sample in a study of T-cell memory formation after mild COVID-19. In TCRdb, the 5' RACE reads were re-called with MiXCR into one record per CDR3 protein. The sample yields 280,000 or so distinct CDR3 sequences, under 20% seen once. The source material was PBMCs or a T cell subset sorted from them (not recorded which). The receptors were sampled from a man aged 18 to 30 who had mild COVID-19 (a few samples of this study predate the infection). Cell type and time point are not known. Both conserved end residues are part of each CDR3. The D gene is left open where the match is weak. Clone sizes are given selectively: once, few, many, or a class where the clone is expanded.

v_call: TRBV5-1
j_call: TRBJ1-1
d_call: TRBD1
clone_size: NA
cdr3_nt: TGCGCCAGCAGCTCGACAGGGGGCATTACTGAAGCTTTCTTT
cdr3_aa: CASSSTGGITEAFF

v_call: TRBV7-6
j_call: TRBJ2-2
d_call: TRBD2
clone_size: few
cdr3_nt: TGTGCCAGCAGCTTAGCCAGCGGGGAAGTCGGGGAGCTGTTTTTT
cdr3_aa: CASSLASGEVGELFF

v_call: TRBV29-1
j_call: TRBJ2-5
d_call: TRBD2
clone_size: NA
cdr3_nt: TGCAGCGTTGACGGGGGGGTAGGGACCCAGTACTTC
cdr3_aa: CSVDGGVGTQYF

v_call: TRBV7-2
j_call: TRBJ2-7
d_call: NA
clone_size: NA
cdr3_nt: TGTGCCAGCAGCTTAATCGGCTCCTACGAGCAGTACTTC
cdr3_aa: CASSLIGSYEQYF

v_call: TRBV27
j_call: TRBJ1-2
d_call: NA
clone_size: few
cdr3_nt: TGTGCCAGCAGTTTACAAGGGTCAAACTATGGCTACACCTTC
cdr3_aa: CASSLQGSNYGYTF

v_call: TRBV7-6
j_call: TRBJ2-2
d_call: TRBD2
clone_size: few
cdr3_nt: TGTGCCAGCAGCCCAGTCAAGCGGGGAGACACCGGGGAGCTGTTTTTT
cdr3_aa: CASSPVKRGDTGELFF

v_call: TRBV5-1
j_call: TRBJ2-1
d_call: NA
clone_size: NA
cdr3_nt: TGCGCCAGCAGCTTGGGAGAGTACAATGAGCAGTTCTTC
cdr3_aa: CASSLGEYNEQFF

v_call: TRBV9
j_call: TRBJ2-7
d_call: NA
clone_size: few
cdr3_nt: TGTGCCAGCAGCGCTACAGGGATCGAGCAGTACTTC
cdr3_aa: CASSATGIEQYF

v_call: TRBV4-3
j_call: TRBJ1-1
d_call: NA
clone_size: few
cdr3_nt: TGCGCCAGCAGCCAAGATGAGCGGGCATCGGGGACTGAAGCTTTCTTT
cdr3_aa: CASSQDERASGTEAFF

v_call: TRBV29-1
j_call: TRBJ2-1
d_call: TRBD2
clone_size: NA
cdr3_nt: TGCAGCGGGGGAGCGGGGGCCTTAGAGCAGTTCTTC
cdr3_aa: CSGGAGALEQFF

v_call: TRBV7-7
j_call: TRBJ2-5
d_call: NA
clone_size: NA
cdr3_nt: TGTGCCAGCAGCTTATGGGGGCGCGGGGAGACCCAGTACTTC
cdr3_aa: CASSLWGRGETQYF

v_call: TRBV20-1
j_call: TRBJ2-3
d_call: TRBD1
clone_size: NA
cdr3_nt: TGCAGTGCTAGCGGGTCCCGGGACAGGGATACGCAGTATTTT
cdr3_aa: CSASGSRDRDTQYF

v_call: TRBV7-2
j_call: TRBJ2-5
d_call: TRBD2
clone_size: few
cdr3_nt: TGTGCCAGCAGCTTAGTTAAGGCTAGCGGGGGGGCTGGGGAGACCCAGTACTTC
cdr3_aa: CASSLVKASGGAGETQYF

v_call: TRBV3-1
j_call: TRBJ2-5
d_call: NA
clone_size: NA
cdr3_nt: TGTGCCAGCAGCCAGATCCTAGGGCAGACCCAGTACTTC
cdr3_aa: CASSQILGQTQYF

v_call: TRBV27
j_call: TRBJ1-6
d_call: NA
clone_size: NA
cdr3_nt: TGTGCCAGCAGTTTAGGAGGGCGGCCCCTCCACTTT
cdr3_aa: CASSLGGRPLHF

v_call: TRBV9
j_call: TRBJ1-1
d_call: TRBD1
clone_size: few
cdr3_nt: TGTGCCAGCAGCACCGCAGGGGGTCCTTCCCCTGAAGCTTTCTTT
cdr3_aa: CASSTAGGPSPEAFF

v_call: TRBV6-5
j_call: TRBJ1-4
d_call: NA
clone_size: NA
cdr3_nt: TGTGCCAGCAGTTACGGGGCCGGCGGGGAAAAACTGTTTTTT
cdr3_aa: CASSYGAGGEKLFF

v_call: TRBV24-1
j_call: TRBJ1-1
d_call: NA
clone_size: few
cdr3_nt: TGTGCCACCAGTGACTACACCAGGGATTTGAACACTGAAGCTTTCTTT
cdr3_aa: CATSDYTRDLNTEAFF

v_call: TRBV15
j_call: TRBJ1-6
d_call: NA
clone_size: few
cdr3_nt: TGTGCCACCAGCAGAGGCGGGCCCGGTAATTCACCCCTCCACTTT
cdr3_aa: CATSRGGPGNSPLHF

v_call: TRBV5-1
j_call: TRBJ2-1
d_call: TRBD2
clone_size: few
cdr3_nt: TGCGCCAGCAAATCGGTAGCGGGGGCGGTTTACAATGAGCAGTTCTTC
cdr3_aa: CASKSVAGAVYNEQFF

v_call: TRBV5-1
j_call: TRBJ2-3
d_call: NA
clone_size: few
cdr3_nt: TGCGCCAGCAGCCCCGGAGTGGATTTCACAGATGGTACGCAGTATTTT
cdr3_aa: CASSPGVDFTDGTQYF

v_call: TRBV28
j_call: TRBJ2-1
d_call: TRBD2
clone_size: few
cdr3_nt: TGTGCCAGCAGGTGGACTAGCGGGGGTTTCGATGAGCAGTTCTTC
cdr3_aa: CASRWTSGGFDEQFF

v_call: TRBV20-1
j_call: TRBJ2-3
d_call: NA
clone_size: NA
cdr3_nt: TGCAGTGCTAGTCCGGCAGATACGCAGTATTTT
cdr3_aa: CSASPADTQYF

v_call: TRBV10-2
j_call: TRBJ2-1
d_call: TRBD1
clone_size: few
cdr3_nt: TGCGCCAGCAGTGAGTACAGGGGACGATACAATGAGCAGTTCTTC
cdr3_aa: CASSEYRGRYNEQFF

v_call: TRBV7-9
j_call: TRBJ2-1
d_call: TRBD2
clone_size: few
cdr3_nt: TGTGCCAGCGTGCCACTAGCGGGGGGGTACAATGAGCAGTTCTTC
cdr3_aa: CASVPLAGGYNEQFF

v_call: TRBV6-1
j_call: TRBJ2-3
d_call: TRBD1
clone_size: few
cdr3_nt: TGTGCCAGCAGTGAGGCAGGGGGCTGGGATACGCAGTATTTT
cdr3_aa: CASSEAGGWDTQYF

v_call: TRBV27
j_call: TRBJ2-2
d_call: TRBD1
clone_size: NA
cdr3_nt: TGTGCCAGCACCTTAAGGGGGCGCGGGGAGCTGTTTTTT
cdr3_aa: CASTLRGRGELFF

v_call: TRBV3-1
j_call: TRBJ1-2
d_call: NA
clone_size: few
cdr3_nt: TGTGCCAGCACTTCCGACTATTATGGCTACACCTTC
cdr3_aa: CASTSDYYGYTF

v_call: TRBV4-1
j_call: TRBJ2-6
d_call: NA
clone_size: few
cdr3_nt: TGCGCCAGTACTGACATGGCAGCTGGGGCCAACGTCCTGACTTTC
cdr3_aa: CASTDMAAGANVLTF

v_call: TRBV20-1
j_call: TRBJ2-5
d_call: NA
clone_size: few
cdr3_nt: TGCAGTGCTAGACAACAGGGTGGGGAGACCCAGTACTTC
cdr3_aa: CSARQQGGETQYF

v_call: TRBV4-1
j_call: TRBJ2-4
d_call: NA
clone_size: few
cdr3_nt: TGCGCCAGCAGCGATCGTCGGATAGCCAAAAACATTCAGTACTTC
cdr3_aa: CASSDRRIAKNIQYF

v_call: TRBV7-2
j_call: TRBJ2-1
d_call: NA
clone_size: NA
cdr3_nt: TGTGCCAGCAGCTTAGTAGGCACTAGCCACAATGAGCAGTTCTTC
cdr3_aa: CASSLVGTSHNEQFF

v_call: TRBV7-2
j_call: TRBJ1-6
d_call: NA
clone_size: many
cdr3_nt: TGTGCCAGCATCAAAGGCAGGGTTGGTAATTCACCCCTCCACTTT
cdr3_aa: CASIKGRVGNSPLHF